This T cell receptor beta chain was documented in a study of T cells in Graves' hyperthyroidism and ophthalmopathy. It was considered stable Graves' hyperthyroidism when ophthalmopathy did not progress within 18 months. Each patient was aged 18 to 65 and had newly diagnosed hyperthyroidism of under 2 months' duration. Diagnosing involved the use of clinical symptoms, serum thyroxine and TRAb, thyroid ultrasound and orbital computed tomography. This CDR3 is 15 amino acids long. V lost 4 bases and J lost 7; bases outside the gene matches: 9. Germline V gene lookup returns CDR1 PRHDT and CDR2 FYEKMQ (reference sequence). Amplified TCR beta CDR3 regions derived from RNA transcripts. Primed by the HTBI set, a first-round RT-PCR was run on the TCR CDR3. A single record per CDR3 protein comes from TCRdb applying MiXCR to the multiplex PCR reads. Altogether hundreds of thousands of distinct CDR3 sequences are present, approximately 15% being singletons, with the ten largest covering 7.5% to 8%.

Findings and caveats of the study: Within blood appeared most thyroid clonotypes that had expanded above 0.001.

The sample holds a few counts of this clonotype. Its cognate antigen is unknown. This may be a read error: a much more frequent sequence differs by one nucleotide. The receptor comes from a young woman with Graves' hyperthyroidism. The sample taken for sequencing was blood. This chain links TRBV13 with TRBJ2-5, with TRBD2 identical over 10 bases. The CDR3 region is CASSWILAGKATQYF. For the CDR3, the DNA is TGTGCCAGCAGCTGGATACTAGCGGGAAAAGCGACCCAGTACTTC.